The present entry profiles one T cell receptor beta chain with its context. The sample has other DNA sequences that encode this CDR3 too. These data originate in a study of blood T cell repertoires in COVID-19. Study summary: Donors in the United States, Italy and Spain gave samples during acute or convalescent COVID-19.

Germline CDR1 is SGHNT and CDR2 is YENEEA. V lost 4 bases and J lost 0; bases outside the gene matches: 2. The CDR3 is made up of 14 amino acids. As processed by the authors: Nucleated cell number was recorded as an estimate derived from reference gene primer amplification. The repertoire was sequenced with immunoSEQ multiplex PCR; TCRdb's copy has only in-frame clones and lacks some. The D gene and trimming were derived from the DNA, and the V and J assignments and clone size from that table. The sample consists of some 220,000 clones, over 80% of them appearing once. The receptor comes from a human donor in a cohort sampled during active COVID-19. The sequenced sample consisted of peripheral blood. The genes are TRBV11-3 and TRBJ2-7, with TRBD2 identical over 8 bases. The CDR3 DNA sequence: TGTGCCAGCAGCTCTACTAGCGGCTCCTACGAGCAGTACTTC. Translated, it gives CASSSTSGSYEQYF.